The 14 T cell receptor beta chains in this list originate from one sample, sequenced in a study of tumor-infiltrating lymphocytes in glioblastoma multiforme. Multiple V-beta primers and a C-beta primer amplified TCRB from RNA. TCRdb called the multiplex PCR reads again in MiXCR, with one record for every CDR3 protein. The sample consists of around 30,000 distinct CDR3 sequences, 50% to 75% of them appearing once. Sequences were obtained from brain tumor tissue. Receptor source: a male donor with glioblastoma.

This rearrangement joins TRBV9 to TRBJ2-2; D possibly matches TRBD1 or TRBD2 (5 bases each). Germline V CDR1 and CDR2: SGDLS, YYNGEE. The CDR3 sequence is 14 residues long. The V end was cut by 6 bases, the J end by 1 base, with 10 bases between. The CDR3 loop is CASKERGNTGELFF. The CDR3 bases are TGTGCCAGCAAAGAGAGGGGGAACACCGGGGAGCTGTTTTTT.

The J gene is TRBJ2-3, the V gene TRBV5-1; 7 bases align to TRBD2. Germline-derived CDR1 and CDR2 are SGHRS and YFSETQ. The CDR3 runs 16 residues. Trimming took 0 bases from V and 1 from J; bases not matched to a gene: 5. CDR3 bases: TGCGCCAGCAGCTTGGTCCAGGGAGGGGGCACAGATACGCAGTATTTT. This encodes CASSLVQGGGTDTQYF.

Of note for this clonotype: Here the CDR3 omits its conserved ending phenylalanine or tryptophan, so a read error is the likely source. The chain has TRBV10-3 and TRBJ2-3; D remains ambiguous. V was clipped by 3 bases and J by 6 bases, with 10 bases between them. This CDR3 contains 13 residues. Per germline, CDR1 ENHRY and CDR2 SYGVKD. The DNA of the CDR3 is TGTGCCATCAGTGAACCGGGTTCGGATACGCAGTATCTG. It codes for CAISEPGSDTQYL.

This clonotype has just one count. V is TRBV6-1 and J is TRBJ2-7, with a tentative D call TRBD2 (6 bases). CDR1 is MNHNS and CDR2 is SASEGT in the germline V gene. Trimming removed 7 bases from V and 5 bases from J, with 21 bases in between. This CDR3 comprises 15 residues. CDR3 sequence (DNA): TGTGCCAGCACCCTTAACGGGGGTTCGGCGAACGAGCAGTACTTC. Amino acid sequence: CASTLNGGSANEQYF.

This clonotype was seen many times. V usage is TRBV30 and J usage is TRBJ1-1; TRBD1 is a possible D gene (5 bases). Trimming removed 8 bases at V and 6 bases at J, with 16 bases between. The CDR3 contains 12 residues. Germline V CDR1 and CDR2: GTSNPN, SVGIG (reference sequence). The CDR3 region is CARRSGMAEAFF. The CDR3 coding sequence is TGTGCCCGCCGTTCAGGGATGGCTGAAGCTTTCTTT.

This chain links TRBV12-3 or TRBV12-4 with TRBJ2-5; 11 nucleotides agree with TRBD1. J was trimmed by 4 bases and V by 9 bases; bases with no gene match: 10. The CDR3 sequence is 15 residues long. CDR3 nucleotide sequence: TGTGCCAGTAGTGGACAGGGGGCGATTGGAGAGACCCAGTACTTC. The encoded protein is CASSGQGAIGETQYF.

This clonotype was seen repeatedly, ten times or more. The rearrangement joins TRBV6-1 to TRBJ2-2; 10 positions match TRBD1. With V trimmed by 5 bases and J by 6 bases, 6 bases remained unmatched. CDR3 length: 15 amino acids. Germline lookup yields CDR1 MNHNS and CDR2 SASEGT. CDR3 DNA sequence: TGTGCCAGCAGTAACCGGGACAGGGGCTCCGGGGAGCTGTTTTTT. This encodes CASSNRDRGSGELFF.

This clonotype has just a few counts. V and J are TRBV20-1 and TRBJ2-3; D gene uncertain. V lost 0 bases and J lost 2, with 6 bases in between. Germline CDR1 reads DFQATT; CDR2 reads SNEGSKA (reference sequence). CDR3 length equals 13 residues. In DNA, the CDR3 is TGCAGTGCTAGAGAATCATTCACAGATACGCAGTATTTT. It translates to CSARESFTDTQYF.

This clonotype showed up many times. The J gene is TRBJ2-7, the V gene TRBV10-3; maybe TRBD2 (6 bases). V lost 10 bases and J 0 bases, leaving 31 bases between the germline ends. The CDR3 contains 19 residues. Per the germline V gene, CDR1 is ENHRY and CDR2 is SYGVKD. The CDR3 is CANRSQLKSGTLSSYEQYF. In nucleotides, the CDR3 is TGTGCCAACCGCTCCCAACTGAAGTCCGGGACTTTGAGCTCCTACGAGCAGTACTTC.

Concerning this clonotype itself: A read error may produce the germline difference seen at one junction end. The chain employs TRBV29-1 and TRBJ2-7; 7 bases align to TRBD1. CDR1 is SQVTM and CDR2 is ANQGSEA in the germline V gene. The CDR3 length is 13 residues. CDR3 in amino acids: CGVRQGNYYEQYF. The CDR3 DNA reads as TGCGGCGTTAGACAGGGAAACTACTACGAGCAGTACTTC.

As concerns this clonotype: The CDR3 does not close with the conserved phenylalanine or tryptophan, likely indicating a read error. Because the CDR3's place on the DNA is in doubt, the DNA is left out and the CDR3 is given as listed by TCRdb. The chain has TRBV6-5 and TRBJ1-2; TRBD1, the table's D call, was not compared with the DNA. The CDR3 has 14 amino acids, counting both end residues. Germline values: CDR1 MNHEY, CDR2 SVGAGI. This chain's CDR3 is CASSRQGGNYGYAS.

As DNA, the CDR3 is TGCAGTGTTCGTAGGGACCGACTCATGGATACGCAGTATTTT. Amino acids: CSVRRDRLMDTQYF. J is TRBJ2-3 and V is TRBV20-1; D possibly uses TRBD1 or TRBD2 (5 bases each). Germline assignment: CDR1 DFQATT and CDR2 SNEGSKA (reference sequence). This CDR3 region has 14 residues. Trimming shortened V by 7 bases and J by 6 bases, and 20 bases separated the two germline ends.

This chain links TRBV20-1 with TRBJ1-1; TRBD1 matches 7 bases. Per the germline V gene, CDR1 is DFQATT and CDR2 is SNEGSKA (reference sequence). V gave up 0 bases and J gave up 2 bases; unmatched junction bases: 9. This CDR3 is 16 amino acids long. The CDR3 bases are TGCAGTGCTAGAGATCGAACAGGGGCTTCCAACACTGAAGCTTTCTTT. Protein sequence: CSARDRTGASNTEAFF.

A word on this clonotype: Sequence at one end of the junction differs from germline and may be a read error. This chain connects TRBV10-1 to TRBJ2-2; D may be TRBD2 (6 bases). Germline lookup yields CDR1 WNHNN and CDR2 SYGVQD (reference sequence). There are 15 residues in the CDR3. CDR3 nucleotide sequence: TGCGCCAGCAGTGAGTCAGGCATGGGAACCGGGGGGCTGTTTTTT. Residues: CASSESGMGTGGLFF.